A few counts support the clone carrying this T cell receptor (beta chain). Its target is unknown. The CDR3 totals 13 residues. Germline V gives CDR1 LGHNA, CDR2 YSLEER. The V segment lost 4 bases and the J segment 6 bases; nucleotides outside the gene matches: 2. The sample originates from a study of cytomegalovirus exposure and HLA in healthy donors. Study results and caveats: The study flagged approximately 180 TCR beta chains as cytomegalovirus-associated. Cytomegalovirus status was reportedly diagnosed by the classifier with high specificity and sensitivity. Clusters of TCRs from the first cohort tended to co-occur in the roughly 120 validation repertoires (as a later analysis found).

The protocol was immunoSEQ multiplex PCR, while the TCRdb copy is restricted to in-frame clones and leaves out a portion. The table has 250,000 to 350,000 clones, roughly 87% seen once. Donors came from a validation cohort of about 120 subjects, distinct from the first 666-subject cohort. Sequenced input: PBMCs. The chain joins TRBV4-3 to TRBJ2-3; the match to TRBD2 covers 9 bases. This receptor was obtained from a woman in her 30s in good health and CMV-seropositive. The CDR3 is CASSLSGGDTQYF. The CDR3 DNA follows: TGCGCCAGCAGCCTTAGCGGGGGTGATACGCAGTATTTT.